This entry features one T cell receptor beta chain sequence. Its target is unknown. The data were obtained in a study of graft-versus-host responses after intestinal transplantation. Whole-study results and caveats: Individuals who had graft-donor T cell macrochimerism had allografts that showed high graft-versus-host to host-versus-graft clonal ratios.

V lost 5 bases to trimming and J lost 8 bases; unmatched junction nucleotides: 8. The CDR3 runs 14 residues. Germline values: CDR1 PRHDT, CDR2 FYEKMQ (reference sequence). Assay used: immunoSEQ multiplex PCR; TCRdb lists only in-frame clones, some missing. This sample has about 99,000 clones, with roughly 90% found just once. The clonotype originates from a human donor who was the organ donor for an intestinal transplant. Sequencing was performed on unstimulated CD8+ T cells sorted from spleen or lymph node cells, taken before transplant. V and J are TRBV13 and TRBJ2-1, with 8 nucleotides matching TRBD1. CDR3 nucleotide sequence: TGTGCCAGCAGCCAGGACAGGGATAGGGATGAGCAGTTCTTC. Amino acid sequence: CASSQDRDRDEQFF.